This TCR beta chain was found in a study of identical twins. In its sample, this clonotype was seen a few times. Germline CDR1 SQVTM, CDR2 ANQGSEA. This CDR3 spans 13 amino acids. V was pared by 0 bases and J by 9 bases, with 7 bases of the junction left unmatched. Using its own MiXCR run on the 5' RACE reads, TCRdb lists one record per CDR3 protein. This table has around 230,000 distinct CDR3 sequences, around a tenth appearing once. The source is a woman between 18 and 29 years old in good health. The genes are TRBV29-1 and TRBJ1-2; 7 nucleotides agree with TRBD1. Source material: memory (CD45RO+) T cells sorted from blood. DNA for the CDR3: TGCAGCGTTGAAGAAGGCCAGGGGGAACGCTACACCTTC. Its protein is CSVEEGQGERYTF.